A single TCR beta chain is shown here with its context. Per the original methods: Cell counts per sample came from amplifying reference gene primers. Generated by immunoSEQ multiplex PCR, the TCRdb table keeps only in-frame clones and is missing some. V and J calls and clone size follow that table, whereas D and trimming were derived from the DNA. The sample has about 220,000 clones, approximately 80% seen once. These data belong to a study of blood T cell repertoires in COVID-19. Study-wide context: There were acute and convalescent COVID-19 samples, and they came from the United States, Italy and Spain.

The sequencing sample was made of peripheral blood. The sequence was collected from a human donor in a cohort sampled during active COVID-19.

The CDR3 loop reads CASSPHTDTQYF. The CDR3 region has the DNA TGTGCCAGCAGTCCCCATACAGATACGCAGTATTTT. This chain uses TRBV28 with TRBJ2-3; D is unresolved. V was pared by 5 bases and J by 3 bases, with 6 bases between. In germline, CDR1 is MDHEN, CDR2 SYDVKM. This CDR3 comprises 12 residues.